The clone carrying this TCR beta chain was seen just once. Per the study methods: How many nucleated cells were present was estimated from reference gene primer amplification. Data came from immunoSEQ multiplex PCR; TCRdb stores just in-frame clones and leaves some out. V, J and clone size are those of that table, while D and trimming were read from the DNA. The data contain about 250,000 clones, 86% of them singletons. Trimming took 5 bases from V and 2 from J; bases not matched to a gene: 5. CDR3 length equals 14 residues. CDR1 is SEHNR, CDR2 FQNEAQ, per germline (reference sequence). The study assigned cohorts using participant-reported clinical history. This specimen comes from a study of blood T cell repertoires in COVID-19. Study details: The analysed material was cDNA or gDNA that came from T cells, B-cell-depleted T cells, or PBMCs.

This receptor was taken from a middle-aged man who had recovered from COVID-19. The chain uses TRBV7-9 and TRBJ1-1; 7 bases are shared with TRBD1. The sample consisted of PBMCs or T cells enriched from blood (not recorded which). This CDR3 reads CASSPRQGNTEAFF. For the CDR3, the DNA is TGTGCCAGCAGCCCAAGACAGGGTAACACTGAAGCTTTCTTT.